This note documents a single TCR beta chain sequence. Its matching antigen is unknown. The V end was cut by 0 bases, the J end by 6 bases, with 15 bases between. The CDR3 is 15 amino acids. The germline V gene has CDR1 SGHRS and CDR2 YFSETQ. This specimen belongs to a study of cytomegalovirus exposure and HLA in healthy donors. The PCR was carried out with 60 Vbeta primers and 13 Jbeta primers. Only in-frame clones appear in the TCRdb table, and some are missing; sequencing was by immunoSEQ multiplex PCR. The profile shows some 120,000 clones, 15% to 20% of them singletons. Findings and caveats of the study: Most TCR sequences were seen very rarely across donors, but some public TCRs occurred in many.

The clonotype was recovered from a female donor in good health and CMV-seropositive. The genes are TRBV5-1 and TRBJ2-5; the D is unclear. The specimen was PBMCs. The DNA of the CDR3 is TGCGCCAGCAGCTTGGATGTCGGTATGAGAAAGACCCAGTACTTC. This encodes CASSLDVGMRKTQYF.